This T cell receptor (beta chain) was observed in a study of T cells in Graves' hyperthyroidism and ophthalmopathy. This CDR3 is built from 15 residues. From germline, CDR1 is SNHLY and CDR2 FYNNEI. The V gene lost 2 bases and the J gene lost 1 base, with 9 bases spanning the gap. Study-wide points: Among clonotypes expanded in thyroid above 0.001, most were also found in blood.

This clonotype came up many times. Antigen: not known. In patients aged 18 to 65, hyperthyroidism was newly diagnosed, with duration under 2 months. Amplified TCR beta CDR3 regions came from RNA transcripts. First-round RT-PCR of the TCR CDR3 relied on the HTBI primer set. TCRdb redid the calling of the multiplex PCR reads with MiXCR, one entry per CDR3 protein. The sample contains about 700,000 distinct CDR3 sequences, around 15% of which appear only once. The sequencing sample was made of blood. The chain recombines TRBV2 with TRBJ2-1; a weak D match, TRBD2 (6 bases). The sequence was obtained from a woman aged 18 to 35 with Graves' hyperthyroidism. The CDR3 sequence is CASSELAASYNEQFF. As DNA, the CDR3 is TGTGCCAGCAGTGAATTAGCGGCTTCCTACAATGAGCAGTTCTTC.